This T cell receptor beta chain is drawn from a study of shared clonotypes between healthy human individuals (dated by TCRdb to 2018 to 2021). Some background on the complete study: The cohort comprised a couple of women and a few men aged 18 to 49 years. To increase sequencing depth and limit assay-specific biases, TCR repertoire library preparation and sequencing were carried out by different laboratories using diverse techniques. To estimate repertoire size and how much clonotype sharing occurs between individuals, the study deeply sequenced the blood TCR repertoires of several healthy adults. For each donor, CD4 naive and CD4 memory were each run on three plates, CD8 naive on two plates, and CD8 memory on one plate. Each donor's leukapheresis produced roughly between roughly 0.85 and 10 billion PBMCs. Overall study outcomes, separate from this receptor: Pairwise subsampling indicated that sequencing depth was expected to affect the degree of clonotype sharing among donors. Naive subsets generally had larger estimated clonotype richness than memory subsets did. Higher generation probabilities were observed for clonotypes shared by all four sorted-subset donors than for non-shared clonotypes. Around 5% of naive CD4, around 3.5% of naive CD8, roughly 2.4% of memory CD4, and around 0.4% of memory CD8 clonotypes were shared across a handful of donors. Sampling was restricted to blood, and TCR repertoires in tissues likely differ from the TCR repertoires found in blood. Incomplete sequencing was indicated by rarefaction of sorted-subset datasets, despite the large sequencing depth. The genetic and exposure-history diversity represented was limited by the small number of donors.

From cysteine to phenylalanine, the CDR3 is 14 amino acids long. Just the 42-base CDR3 DNA is kept, in frame starting at base 1. A distance of 9 bases separates the germline ends of V and J, which lose 1 base and 2 bases respectively. The germline V gene (reference sequence) gives CDR1 as SGHNT and CDR2 as YYREEE. Concerning this clone: Its antigen specificity is not known. Qualities for individual bases were not recorded, and no much larger clone is one base off.

TCR CDR3 regions were amplified from genomic DNA by multiplex PCR using the deep immunoSEQ assay. Extracted genomic DNA from each cell subset was spread evenly across all wells of several immunoSEQ 96-well plates, with each plate serving as a replicate. Each replicate PCR for sorted subsets received around 210 ng genomic DNA, equal to some 32,000 T cell genomes. Purified libraries were measured with a Qubit 3.0 fluorometer, size-checked on a Bioanalyzer 2100, and measured again with the KAPA Library Quantification kit. Each immunoSEQ 96-well plate was sequenced on its own single-read 150-cycle Illumina NextSeq 550 flow cell. The published analysis was carried out like this. Because only junctional sequences without quality scores were contained in the immunoSEQ output, filtering matching that applied to full-length reads could not be performed. To assign V/J genes and CDR3, sequences were annotated using PyIR, a Python wrapper for IgBLAST v1.9, with IMGT germline references. Reads were filtered out if the reads had weak V/J assignments (E-value above 1e-6), no CDR3, stop codons, out-of-frame junctions, or ambiguous translated residues. V3J clonotypes were defined as sequences sharing an identical inferred V gene, J gene, and CDR3 amino acid sequence. To compute the percentage overlap between repertoires, the number of shared unique clonotypes was divided by the size of the smaller repertoire. Richness of each repertoire was evaluated using RTK rarefaction, the Chao1 estimator, and Recon v2.1 estimates of unobserved clonotypes. For all TCRbeta clonotypes obtained by the gDNA method from a handful of donors, generation probabilities were computed with OLGA. The table was pulled from immuneACCESS by TCRdb, which kept in-frame rearrangements only. Such tables lose some clones; where checked, under half of the loss comes from unresolved V genes, and the rest has no known cause. The V and J calls and clone size were taken over from that table, and D and trimming were inferred from the DNA. The sample includes some 2,100,000 clones, with approximately 94% observed a single time. The top ten clones comprise 0.13% of the sample.

Donors were healthy HIV-negative adults with no recently reported acute infections or vaccinations. Only Caucasian adults living in Nashville, Tennessee, USA were represented among the donors. CD4+ T cells were enriched through magnetic negative selection, after which naive cells were positively selected on CD45RA and the remaining negative fraction served as the memory subset. Blood was collected by leukapheresis, and PBMCs were isolated by Ficoll-Histopaque density gradient centrifugation and then cryopreserved in liquid nitrogen vapor phase. Purity and quantity of every magnetically sorted T cell population were checked by analytical flow cytometry. Genomic DNA was isolated from each sorted fraction and quantified by UV absorbance on a Nanodrop 2000c.

The TCR sequence derives from a man between 18 and 35 years old in good health. This receptor chain uses TRBV5-4 and TRBJ1-1; the D segment cannot be called with confidence. The sequenced material came from naive CD4+ T cells sorted from blood. In light of the paper, this sample's cell subset or site label describes: CD45RA+ positively selected. The DNA sequence is TGTGCCAGCAGCTTGATTGGCTTTAACACTGAAGCTTTCTTT. Its protein is CASSLIGFNTEAFF.